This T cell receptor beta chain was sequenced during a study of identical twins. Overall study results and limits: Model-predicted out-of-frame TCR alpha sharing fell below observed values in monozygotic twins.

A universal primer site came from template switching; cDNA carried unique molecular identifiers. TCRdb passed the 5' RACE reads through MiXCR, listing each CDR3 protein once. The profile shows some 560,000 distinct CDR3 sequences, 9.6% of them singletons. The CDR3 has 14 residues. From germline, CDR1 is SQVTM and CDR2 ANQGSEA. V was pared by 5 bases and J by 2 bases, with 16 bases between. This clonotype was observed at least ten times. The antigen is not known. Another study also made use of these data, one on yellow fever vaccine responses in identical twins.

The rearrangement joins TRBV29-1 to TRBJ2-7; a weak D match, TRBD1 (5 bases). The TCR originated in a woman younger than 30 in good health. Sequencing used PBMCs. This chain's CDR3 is CSVLASDRPYEQYF. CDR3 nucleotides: TGCAGCGTTCTCGCTAGTGACAGACCCTACGAGCAGTACTTC.